This passage covers 6 T cell receptor beta chains from one sample sequenced in a study of blood T cell repertoires in COVID-19. This table comes from immunoSEQ multiplex PCR, and its TCRdb copy is limited to in-frame clones, with some not included. The profile shows around 300,000 clones, about 90% of them singletons. The sequencing input was PBMCs or T cells enriched from blood (not recorded which). All receptors come from a woman between 18 and 29 years old with acute COVID-19.

The rearrangement links TRBV6-5 to TRBJ2-7, with 8 bases that match TRBD2. Germline assignment: CDR1 MNHEY and CDR2 SVGAGI. V shed 2 bases, J shed 3 bases, and the junction held 9 bases outside the gene matches. The CDR3 runs 16 residues. CDR3 nucleotides: TGTGCCAGCAGTTACGAGGCGTCCCGGGAGGGCTACGAGCAGTACTTC. It yields the protein CASSYEASREGYEQYF.

The chain joins TRBV5-8 to TRBJ2-5; 13 nucleotides align to TRBD2. The CDR3 length is 17 residues. Germline V gene sequence: CDR1 SGHTS, CDR2 YDEGEE. The J segment lost 5 bases and the V segment lost 0 bases, leaving 7 bases of the junction unmatched. Written as DNA, the CDR3 is TGTGCCAGCAGCTTGGGCGGACTAGCGGGAGTGAGTGAGACCCAGTACTTC. It specifies CASSLGGLAGVSETQYF.

V usage is TRBV28 and J usage is TRBJ2-1, with 9 nucleotides matching TRBD2. Germline CDR1 MDHEN, CDR2 SYDVKM. Trimming cost V 4 bases and J 5 bases; bases outside gene matches: 6. This CDR3 region has 15 residues. The CDR3 coding sequence is TGTGCCAGCAGTTCGACGGGACTAGCCAACAATGAGCAGTTCTTC. It codes for CASSSTGLANNEQFF.

J is TRBJ2-1 and V is TRBV19, with a weak D call TRBD2 (5 bases). Per germline, CDR1 LNHDA and CDR2 SQIVND (reference sequence). With 1 base removed from V and 7 bases from J, the gap between germline ends came to 8 bases. The CDR3 has 13 amino acids. The DNA of the CDR3 is TGTGCCAGTAGTATAGTGAGGGAAAATGAGCAGTTCTTC. Its protein product is CASSIVRENEQFF.

V and J are TRBV6-5 and TRBJ1-1; the match to TRBD1 covers 7 bases. Germline CDR1 and CDR2: MNHEY and SVGAGI. V lost 2 bases and J lost 4; bases outside the gene matches: 4. The CDR3 totals 14 residues. CDR3 sequence reads: CASSYRQGATEAFF. The CDR3 DNA is TGTGCCAGCAGTTACCGACAGGGAGCCACTGAAGCTTTCTTT.

This clone appeared once. As DNA, the CDR3 is TGTGCCAGCGGGGAGTTGGCGAAAGATCCCTACGAGCAGTACTTC. Amino acid sequence: CASGELAKDPYEQYF. The J gene is TRBJ2-7, the V gene TRBV2, with D tentatively TRBD2 (5 bases). The V end lost 8 bases, the J end lost 2 bases, and 19 bases lay between the germline ends. Germline loops: CDR1 SNHLY, CDR2 FYNNEI. CDR3 size: 15 residues. The full variable domain, its missing parts supplied by reference TRBV2 and TRBJ2-7, is EPEVTQTPSHQVTQMGQEVILRCVPISNHLYFYWYRQILGQKVEFLVSFYNNEISEKSEIFDDQFSVERPDGSNFTLKIRSTKLEDSAMYFCASGELAKDPYEQYFGPGTRLTVT.